These 10 T cell receptor beta chains originate from one sample sequenced in a study of T cells in Graves' hyperthyroidism and ophthalmopathy (dated by TCRdb to the late 2010s). Receptors were amplified or captured by multiplex PCR. Sequencer: Illumina HiSeq 2000. TCR beta CDR3 regions were amplified from RNA transcripts. The TCR CDR3 was subjected to a first round of RT-PCR using the HTBI primer set and the Qiagen OneStep RT-PCR kit. TCRdb's own reprocessing of the public reads used fastp at Q25 and MiXCR and kept productive beta chains. Entries that share a CDR3 protein sequence are merged under the most common genes and DNA. In this sample the table shows 500,000 to 600,000 distinct CDR3 sequences, about 43% of which occur a single time. Together, the top ten hold around 19% of the sample. The source material was peripheral blood or thyroid tissue (not recorded which). These TCRs come from an adult woman with Graves' disease, either hyperthyroidism or ophthalmopathy (not recorded which).

This clonotype was observed at least ten times. The V gene is TRBV2, the J gene TRBJ1-2; no reliable D call. The germline V gene has CDR1 SNHLY and CDR2 FYNNEI. This CDR3 has 15 amino acids. With 7 bases removed from V and 1 base from J, the gap between germline ends came to 16 bases. CDR3 region: CASIRLLFGNYGYTF. As DNA, the CDR3 is TGTGCCAGCATAAGACTCCTCTTTGGTAACTATGGCTACACCTTC.

Many counts were recorded for this clonotype. CDR3 residues: CASSCTPKGQPQHF. CDR3 nucleotides: TGTGCCAGCAGTTGTACACCGAAGGGGCAGCCCCAGCATTTT. This chain joins TRBV6-7 and TRBJ1-5; a weak D match, TRBD1 (5 bases). TRBV6-7 is an ORF for which the function is uncertain. The CDR3 covers 14 residues. The V end was cut by 4 bases, the J end by 7 bases, with 14 bases between.

In regard to this clonotype: A much larger clone differs by one base, so this may be a read error. The chain carries TRBV6-5 and TRBJ2-2, with 7 bases aligning to TRBD1. This CDR3 spans 15 amino acids. The J segment lost 1 base and the V segment lost 10 bases, leaving 9 bases of the junction unmatched. The germline gives CDR1 MNHEY, CDR2 SVGAGI. CDR3 sequence reads: CAIRTGTENTGELFF. The CDR3 DNA follows: TGTGCCATCAGGACCGGGACAGAGAACACCGGGGAGCTGTTTTTT.

This clonotype showed up many times. The chain carries TRBV6-4 and TRBJ2-2, with D possibly being TRBD2 (6 bases). The CDR3 is 13 residues long. Germline V gene lookup returns CDR1 MRHNA and CDR2 SNTAGT. Trimming took off 8 bases at V and 5 bases at J, with 12 bases between the two ends. The CDR3 reads CASSREETGELFF. The CDR3 nucleotides read TGTGCCAGCTCGAGGGAGGAGACCGGGGAGCTGTTTTTT.

The V and J genes are TRBV7-9 and TRBJ1-1; D remains unclear. This CDR3 contains 11 residues. The germline V and J ends were trimmed by 1 base and 11 bases, with 8 bases remaining between them. Germline values: CDR1 SEHNR, CDR2 FQNEAQ (reference sequence). CDR3 in DNA: TGTGCCAGCAGCTTAGAGGGTGGGGCTTTCTTT. Translated, it gives CASSLEGGAFF. The whole variable domain, filled in from reference TRBV7-9 and TRBJ1-1, reads DTGVSQNPRHKITKRGQNVTFRCDPISEHNRLYWYRQTLGQGPEFLTYFQNEAQLEKSRLLSDRFSAERPKGSFSTLEIQRTEQGDSAMYLCASSLEGGAFFGQGTRLTVV.

V and J are TRBV6-5 and TRBJ2-5; 7 bases are shared with TRBD1. Trimming cost V 7 bases and J 4 bases; bases outside gene matches: 12. Germline CDR1 is MNHEY and CDR2 is SVGAGI. The CDR3 extends over 15 amino acids. CDR3 loop: CASKRSRDSAETQYF. The CDR3 nucleotides are TGTGCCAGCAAACGGAGCAGGGACAGCGCAGAGACCCAGTACTTC.

This clonotype occurred many times. V is TRBV7-9 and J is TRBJ2-7; maybe TRBD2 (5 bases). V lost 2 bases to trimming and J lost 10 bases, with 18 bases between them. The CDR3 runs to 14 residues. The germline V gene has CDR1 SEHNR and CDR2 FQNEAQ (reference sequence). The CDR3 reads CASSLKQAGPRQYF. CDR3 DNA sequence: TGTGCCAGCAGCTTAAAGCAGGCGGGCCCCCGCCAGTACTTC.

The chain has TRBV2 and TRBJ2-7, with a tentative D call TRBD1 (5 bases). Germline V CDR1 and CDR2: SNHLY, FYNNEI. The CDR3 spans 14 residues. Trimming pared 3 bases from V and 4 bases from J, leaving 13 bases between. The DNA for the CDR3 is TGTGCCAGCAGTGAGGTGGCAGGGCTATACGAGCAGTACTTC. Its translation: CASSEVAGLYEQYF.

The J gene is TRBJ1-2, the V gene TRBV12-3 or TRBV12-4; D perhaps matches TRBD1 (6 bases). V was shortened by 4 bases and J by 4 bases, with 10 bases between the two germline ends. There are 13 residues in the CDR3. DNA of the CDR3: TGTGCCAGCAGTTACACAGGGCCCTATGGCTACACCTTC. It yields the protein CASSYTGPYGYTF.

This clonotype has ten or more counts. The chain carries TRBV28 and TRBJ1-2; D is unclear. CDR3 length: 15 residues. Germline V gives CDR1 MDHEN, CDR2 SYDVKM. The V and J ends lost 5 bases and 6 bases respectively, with 19 bases between them. In nucleotides, the CDR3 is TGTGCCAGCAGTCCTCCCGGACGGTCGATGGATGGCTACACCTTC. Translated, it gives CASSPPGRSMDGYTF.